Each of the 14 T cell receptor beta chains below was sequenced from the same sample in a study of T cell responses to AZD1222 COVID-19 vaccine. Profiled with immunoSEQ multiplex PCR; TCRdb holds only in-frame clones, not every one. The sample includes under 150,000 clones, more than 85% seen only once; the top ten take about 3%. Sequencing used peripheral blood, obtained on day 0 of AZD1222 vaccination. Receptors were obtained from an adult in good health.

The chain has TRBV28 and TRBJ1-1; no clear D gene. V was trimmed by 6 bases and J by 3 bases, leaving 5 bases between them. The CDR3 sequence is 11 residues long. The V gene's germline CDR1 is MDHEN and CDR2 SYDVKM. The CDR3 is CASRAYTEAFF. DNA for the CDR3: TGTGCCAGCAGAGCCTACACTGAAGCTTTCTTT.

This rearrangement joins TRBV11-2 to TRBJ1-4; tentatively, D is TRBD1 (6 bases). Trimming took 6 bases from V and 5 from J, leaving 13 bases between them. Germline V CDR1 and CDR2: SGHAT, FQNNGV. CDR3 size: 14 residues. The CDR3 coding sequence is TGTGCCAGCAGTACACAGGGTCTCAATGAAAAACTGTTTTTT. As protein: CASSTQGLNEKLFF. Together with reference TRBV11-2 and TRBJ1-4, the CDR3 gives the full variable domain: EAGVAQSPRYKIIEKRQSVAFWCNPISGHATLYWYQQILGQGPKLLIQFQNNGVVDDSQLPKDRFSAERLKGVDSTLKIQPAKLEDSAVYLCASSTQGLNEKLFFGSGTQLSVL.

This rearrangement joins TRBV11-2 to TRBJ2-7; D ambiguous. CDR1 and CDR2 (germline): SGHAT, FQNNGV. The CDR3 has 11 amino acids. The V end was cut by 1 base, the J end by 5 bases, with 3 bases between. CDR3 nucleotide sequence: TGTGCCAGCAGCTTAGGGGACGAGCAGTACTTC. The encoded protein is CASSLGDEQYF.

The chain employs TRBV28 and TRBJ1-1; D unclear. Trimming left V 2 bases short and J 1 base short, with 11 bases between. The CDR3 has 15 amino acids. Germline V gives CDR1 MDHEN, CDR2 SYDVKM. The CDR3 coding sequence is TGTGCCAGCAGTTTAGTGAGGGCCTCGAACACTGAAGCTTTCTTT. As protein: CASSLVRASNTEAFF.

The chain uses TRBV20-1 and TRBJ1-5, with unresolved D. Trimming pared 5 bases from V and 9 bases from J, leaving 8 bases between. Germline CDR1 DFQATT, CDR2 SNEGSKA (reference sequence). This CDR3 is 10 amino acids long. CDR3 nucleotide sequence: TGCAGTGCTGGGGAGGCGCCCCAGCATTTT. Residues: CSAGEAPQHF.

This clone has only a few counts. The chain joins TRBV7-9 to TRBJ2-7; D gene uncertain. V lost 7 bases to trimming and J lost 4 bases, with 14 bases between them. This CDR3 region has 13 residues. Germline V gene lookup returns CDR1 SEHNR and CDR2 FQNEAQ (reference sequence). The CDR3 here is CASTPGIKYEQYF. The CDR3 nucleotides read TGTGCCAGCACCCCGGGTATCAAGTACGAGCAGTACTTC.

The rearrangement links TRBV2 to TRBJ1-5; D unresolved. Germline V lookup: CDR1 SNHLY, CDR2 FYNNEI. Deletions cut 7 bases from V and 0 bases from J, with 7 bases between. The CDR3 is 13 residues long. CDR3 protein: CASNLNSNQPQHF. The CDR3 DNA follows: TGTGCCAGCAACCTGAATAGCAATCAGCCCCAGCATTTT.

The J gene is TRBJ2-7, the V gene TRBV12-3 or TRBV12-4; D is possibly TRBD1 (6 bases). The CDR3 runs to 13 residues. The V end was cut by 2 bases, the J end by 6 bases, with 11 bases between. CDR3 amino acids: CASSLNRAGEQYF. CDR3 in DNA: TGTGCCAGCAGTTTAAACAGGGCAGGCGAGCAGTACTTC.

The chain has TRBV4-1 and TRBJ1-1; D remains ambiguous. Germline V gene lookup returns CDR1 MGHRA and CDR2 YSYEKL. This CDR3 comprises 16 residues. V shed 0 bases and J shed 0 bases, with 11 bases lying between them. Here the CDR3 DNA reads TGCGCCAGCAGCCAAGAGGTTCCGGTCGTGAACACTGAAGCTTTCTTT. The encoded protein is CASSQEVPVVNTEAFF.

This chain connects TRBV19 to TRBJ2-2; D is perhaps TRBD2 (7 bases). The ends were cut back, 7 bases at V and 7 bases at J, with 19 bases in the middle. This CDR3 spans 15 amino acids. Per germline, CDR1 LNHDA and CDR2 SQIVND (reference sequence). Here the CDR3 DNA reads TGTGCCAGTACCCCTAGGGGGGGAATGGGCGGGGAGCTGTTTTTT. Translated, it gives CASTPRGGMGGELFF. The full variable domain, with the rest looked up from reference TRBV19 and TRBJ2-2, is DGGITQSPKYLFRKEGQNVTLSCEQNLNHDAMYWYRQDPGQGLRLIYYSQIVNDFQKGDIAEGYSVSREKKESFPLTVTSAQKNPTAFYLCASTPRGGMGGELFFGEGSRLTVL.

The chain has TRBV29-1 and TRBJ1-2; D is perhaps TRBD1 (6 bases). V lost 6 bases, J lost 4 bases, and 9 bases lay in between. The CDR3 extends over 11 amino acids. Looked up from germline, CDR1 is SQVTM and CDR2 is ANQGSEA. The CDR3 reads CSVPQGYGYTF. In nucleotides, the CDR3 is TGCAGCGTCCCACAGGGCTATGGCTACACCTTC.

The genes are TRBV9 and TRBJ1-1, with D maybe TRBD1 (5 bases). CDR1 is SGDLS and CDR2 is YYNGEE in the germline V gene. V was pared by 4 bases and J by 3 bases, with 10 bases between. The CDR3 extends over 13 amino acids. CDR3 region: CASSPGGDTEAFF. The CDR3, as DNA: TGTGCCAGCAGCCCCGGGGGGGACACTGAAGCTTTCTTT.

The chain's CDR3 is CASSPLGPGQGNTGELFF. The CDR3 DNA is TGTGCCAGCAGTCCCCTTGGGCCGGGACAGGGGAACACCGGGGAGCTGTTTTTT. V usage is TRBV6-6 and J usage is TRBJ2-2; the match to TRBD1 covers 9 bases. Losses at the gene ends were 5 bases for V and 1 base for J; bases not matched to a gene: 11. Germline CDR1 reads MNHNY; CDR2 reads SVGAGI (reference sequence). The CDR3 consists of 18 residues.

The rearrangement links TRBV11-2 to TRBJ1-2, with D unclear. V lost 5 bases, J lost 2 bases, and 9 bases lay in between. CDR3 size: 13 residues. CDR1 is SGHAT and CDR2 is FQNNGV in the germline V gene. In DNA form, the CDR3 reads TGTGCCAGCAGCCAAGGACGGAACTATGGCTACACCTTC. It codes for CASSQGRNYGYTF. Looking up the rest from reference TRBV11-2 and TRBJ1-2 gives the full variable domain: EAGVAQSPRYKIIEKRQSVAFWCNPISGHATLYWYQQILGQGPKLLIQFQNNGVVDDSQLPKDRFSAERLKGVDSTLKIQPAKLEDSAVYLCASSQGRNYGYTFGSGTRLTVV.